This TCR beta chain was observed in a study of blood T cells in healthy people across ages. Overall study results and limits: Researchers said unsorted PBMCs prevented a conclusive naive versus antigen-experienced comparison.

About this clonotype itself: Antigen unknown.

Trimming took 5 bases from V and 6 from J, leaving 13 bases between them. The CDR3 sequence is 14 residues long. PCR was performed a second time for about 7 to 11 cycles using a sample-barcoded 5' primer and a J-beta primer mix. TCRdb reanalysed the 5' RACE reads using MiXCR and keeps one entry per CDR3 protein. The data hold around 1,600,000 distinct CDR3 sequences, with 42% observed a single time. Russia was home to the donors, healthy Caucasian individuals aged 6 to 90. Sequencing input: blood. The TCR originated in a woman in her late teens or twenties in good health. The chain employs TRBV12-3 or TRBV12-4 and TRBJ2-2; D is unresolved. The CDR3 sequence is CASSPLKWAGELFF. The CDR3 coding sequence is TGTGCCAGCAGTCCGCTTAAGTGGGCCGGGGAGCTGTTTTTT.